A selection of T cell receptor beta chains follows, all from one sample in a study of glioma-infiltrating T cells. MiXCR was run by TCRdb on the multiplex PCR reads, yielding one entry per CDR3 protein. The sample has some 180,000 distinct CDR3 sequences; about 31% are singletons. The sequenced sample consisted of glioma tissue, nonneoplastic brain tissue, or PBMCs (not recorded which). The receptors stem from a human donor with low-grade glioma or glioblastoma, undergoing nonglioma brain surgery, or in good health (not recorded which). Each CDR3 is given with its conserved first and last residue. The order of the fields is CDR3 length, J gene, clone size, V gene, D gene, CDR3 DNA, CDR3 protein. A D gene is named only where the DNA matches it firmly. Size values are once, few and many counts, or a class for expanded clones, and some rows have none.

15	TRBJ2-1	many	TRBV7-2	-	TGTGCCAGCAGCTTAGGAGTGAGCTCCTACAATGAGCAGTTCTTC	CASSLGVSSYNEQFF
15	TRBJ2-1	-	TRBV20-1	TRBD2	TGCAGTGCGAGAATGACTAGCGGGAGGGACAATGAGCAGTTCTTC	CSARMTSGRDNEQFF
16	TRBJ1-1	many	TRBV19	-	TGTGCCAGTAGTATGGGATTAAACCTAAAGAACACTGAAGCTTTCTTT	CASSMGLNLKNTEAFF
15	TRBJ2-3	many	TRBV6-1	TRBD2	TGTGCCAGCAGTTCTAGCGGGAGAGTCACAGATACGCAGTATTTT	CASSSSGRVTDTQYF
14	TRBJ1-2	-	TRBV6-2/TRBV6-3	TRBD1	TGTGCCAGCAGACGACAGGGGGAATACTATGGCGACACCTTC	CASRRQGEYYGDTF
15	TRBJ1-4	-	TRBV4-3	TRBD1	TGCGCCAGCAGCCAAGTGCAGGGGGAAGGTGAAAAACTGTTTTTT	CASSQVQGEGEKLFF
12	TRBJ2-7	-	TRBV28	-	TGTGCCAGCAGGGAGCGGCACTACGAGCAGTACTTC	CASRERHYEQYF
15	TRBJ2-1	few	TRBV6-1	-	TGTGCCAGCATTCCCCGGGGGAGCTCCTACAATGAGCAGTTCTTC	CASIPRGSSYNEQFF
15	TRBJ2-1	-	TRBV7-6	TRBD2	TGTGCCAGCAGCTTGAGCGGGAGCTCCTACAATGAGCAGCTCTTC	CASSLSGSSYNEQLF
14	TRBJ2-7	many	TRBV27	-	TGTGCCAGCAGTTTAGGACGGGGAGGATCCGAGCAGTACTTC	CASSLGRGGSEQYF
15	TRBJ2-5	many	TRBV2	-	TGTGCCAGCAGTGCCCTTAGGACAAACCAAGAGACCCAGTACTTC	CASSALRTNQETQYF
15	TRBJ2-5	many	TRBV6-1	TRBD2	TGTGCCAGCAGTCCCGGGACTAGCGGCAAAGAGACCCAGTACTTC	CASSPGTSGKETQYF
12	TRBJ2-3	-	TRBV28	-	TGTGCCAGCGAGACTAGCACAGATACGCAGTATTTT	CASETSTDTQYF
15	TRBJ2-1	-	TRBV11-2	TRBD2	TGTGCCAGCAGCGAACTAGCGGGAGCGTTCGACGGGCAGTTCTTC	CASSELAGAFDGQFF
13	TRBJ1-1	many	TRBV6-1	-	TGTGCCAGCAGGGAGAACATGAACACTGAAGCTTTCTTT	CASRENMNTEAFF
20	TRBJ1-5	-	TRBV2	-	TGTGCCAGCAGGTCGTTGGATCACAACAGACACAAAAAAAACAATCAGCCCCAGCATTTT	CASRSLDHNRHKKNNQPQHF
13	TRBJ2-5	-	TRBV20-1	-	TGTAGTGCCGCAGGAACCGCGGGGGAGACCCAGTACTTC	CSAAGTAGETQYF